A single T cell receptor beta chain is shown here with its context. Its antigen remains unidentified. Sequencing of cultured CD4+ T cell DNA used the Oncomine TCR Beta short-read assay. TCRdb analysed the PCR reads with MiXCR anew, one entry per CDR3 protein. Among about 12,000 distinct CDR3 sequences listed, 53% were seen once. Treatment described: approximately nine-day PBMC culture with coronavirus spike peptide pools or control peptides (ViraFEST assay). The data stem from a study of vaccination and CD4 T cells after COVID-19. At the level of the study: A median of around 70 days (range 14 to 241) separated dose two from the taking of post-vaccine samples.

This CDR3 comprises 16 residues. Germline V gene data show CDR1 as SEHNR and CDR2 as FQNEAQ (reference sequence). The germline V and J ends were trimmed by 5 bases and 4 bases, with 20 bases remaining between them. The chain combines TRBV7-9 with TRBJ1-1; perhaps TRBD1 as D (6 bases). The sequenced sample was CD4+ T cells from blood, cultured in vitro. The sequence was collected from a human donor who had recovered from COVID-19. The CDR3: CASSQPGQRAVTEAFF. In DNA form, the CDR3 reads TGTGCCAGCAGCCAACCCGGACAGAGGGCTGTCACTGAAGCTTTCTTT.